Below, 25 T cell receptor beta chains from the same sample are listed, as sequenced in a study of spatial heterogeneity in lung cancer. TCRdb fed the 5' RACE reads into MiXCR, producing one record per CDR3 protein. The table has about 86,000 distinct CDR3 sequences, 10% to 15% seen once; the top ten hold about 4.5%. The time point was: sample taken at primary tumor resection. Sequencing was performed on whole RNA extracted from tumor and nontumor lung tissue, or from frozen PBMC, and the material was left unsorted. The sample here was PBMCs, taken at surgery. Receptors originate from a male donor with early-stage non-small cell lung cancer.

This clonotype has more than one count but fewer than ten. The CDR3 nucleotides read TGCAGCGTTGAAGCCAGGGACCCAGAAGCTTTCTTT. The encoded protein is CSVEARDPEAFF. The chain recombines TRBV29-1 with TRBJ1-1, with D possibly being TRBD1 (5 bases). With 1 base removed from V and 8 bases from J, the gap between germline ends came to 11 bases. The CDR3 length is 12 residues. In germline, CDR1 is SQVTM, CDR2 ANQGSEA.

In its sample, this clonotype was seen many times. The chain uses TRBV7-9 and TRBJ2-3, with no clear D. V shed 6 bases and J shed 2 bases, with 6 bases lying between them. Germline V gives CDR1 SEHNR, CDR2 FQNEAQ (reference sequence). The CDR3 is 12 amino acids. The CDR3 loop is CASRQITDTQYF. CDR3 DNA sequence: TGTGCCAGCAGACAGATCACAGATACGCAGTATTTT.

This clonotype was seen more than once but under ten times. The rearrangement uses TRBV11-2 and TRBJ2-7; D is unresolved. V was trimmed by 5 bases and J by 1 base, leaving 9 bases between them. This CDR3 region has 13 residues. Germline assignment: CDR1 SGHAT and CDR2 FQNNGV. The CDR3 nucleotides are TGTGCCAGCAGCACGGTGACTTCCTACGAGCAGTACTTC. Translating gives CASSTVTSYEQYF.

This clonotype was detected only a few times. The chain joins TRBV7-8 to TRBJ1-1; possibly TRBD1 for D (6 bases). V was trimmed by 7 bases and J by 6 bases, leaving 15 bases between them. Germline-derived CDR1 and CDR2 are SGHVS and FQNEAQ. CDR3 length equals 13 residues. The CDR3 coding sequence is TGTGCCAGCACTTTAGACAGGTCCGCTGAAGCTTTCTTT. It specifies CASTLDRSAEAFF.

This clonotype was seen a few times. V usage is TRBV7-2 and J usage is TRBJ1-5; D is undetermined. The V gene lost 2 bases and the J gene lost 3 bases, with 8 bases spanning the gap. Per germline, CDR1 SGHTA and CDR2 FQGNSA. The CDR3 sequence is 14 residues long. DNA for the CDR3: TGTGCCAGCAGCTTATCCAGTTTCAATCAGCCCCAGCATTTT. Protein: CASSLSSFNQPQHF.

This clonotype was counted a few times. This chain links TRBV6-6 with TRBJ1-1; 9 bases match TRBD1. V was clipped by 8 bases and J by 7 bases; unmatched bases: 2. Germline V CDR1 and CDR2: MNHNY, SVGAGI (reference sequence). This CDR3 comprises 11 residues. CDR3 region: CASRDRDEAFF. DNA for the CDR3: TGTGCCAGCCGGGACAGGGATGAAGCTTTCTTT.

The chain couples TRBV2 to TRBJ2-5; 8 bases line up with TRBD2. The length of the CDR3 is 15 residues. Germline CDR1 is SNHLY and CDR2 is FYNNEI. The V segment lost 8 bases and the J segment 1 base; nucleotides outside the gene matches: 9. The CDR3 DNA reads TGTGCCAGCGTCGGGGGACTAGTTGTCCAAGAGACCCAGTACTTC. It codes for CASVGGLVVQETQYF.

This clonotype has ten or more counts. The gene calls are TRBV10-3 and TRBJ1-2, with D perhaps matching TRBD1 (5 bases). This CDR3 has 17 residues. V dropped 2 bases and J dropped 8 bases, with 24 bases sitting between them. Germline CDR1 reads ENHRY; CDR2 reads SYGVKD. The CDR3 coding sequence is TGTGCCATCAGTGAGACCCGTGTGGGGGTAGAGCCGAAAGGCTACACCTTC. Residues: CAISETRVGVEPKGYTF.

This clonotype was counted a few times. The chain combines TRBV29-1 with TRBJ2-7; TRBD1 matches 8 bases. V gave up 6 bases and J gave up 6 bases; unmatched junction bases: 10. From germline, CDR1 is SQVTM and CDR2 ANQGSEA. The CDR3 covers 13 residues. The CDR3 spells CSVYGQGIGEQYF. The CDR3 coding sequence is TGCAGCGTCTACGGACAGGGAATCGGCGAGCAGTACTTC.

This clonotype has just a few counts. The V gene is TRBV20-1, the J gene TRBJ1-5, with D maybe TRBD1 (5 bases). Between the trimmed V and J ends, which lost 4 bases and 0 bases, there was a span of 13 bases. The CDR3 has 15 amino acids. CDR1 DFQATT and CDR2 SNEGSKA come from the germline V gene (reference sequence). In DNA, the CDR3 is TGCAGTGCTATCGACAGCTACTATAGCAATCAGCCCCAGCATTTT. It translates to CSAIDSYYSNQPQHF.

This clonotype has at least ten counts. At one boundary the junction diverges from the germline segment, which might be a read error. The chain employs TRBV3-1 and TRBJ1-2; weak D call: TRBD1 (5 bases). CDR3 size: 15 residues. CDR1 is LGHDT and CDR2 is YNNKEL in the germline V gene (reference sequence). CDR3 nucleotides: TGTGCCAGCAGTCAAGCAAGGGACCCTAACTATGGCTACACCTTC. Translating it yields CASSQARDPNYGYTF.

In its sample, this clonotype was seen many times. The chain links TRBV27 to TRBJ1-5; the match to TRBD1 covers 7 bases. CDR1 is MNHEY and CDR2 is SMNVEV in the germline V gene (reference sequence). Trimming cost V 6 bases and J 9 bases; bases outside gene matches: 14. The CDR3 spans 15 residues. The CDR3 reads CASSRQGGLSGPQHF. DNA of the CDR3: TGTGCCAGCAGCCGACAGGGCGGTCTATCCGGGCCCCAGCATTTT.

This clonotype was observed a few times. The chain carries TRBV7-9 and TRBJ2-1, with 8 bases aligning to TRBD2. Germline CDR1 is SEHNR and CDR2 is FQNEAQ (reference sequence). With V trimmed by 3 bases and J by 8 bases, 9 bases remained unmatched. The CDR3 sequence is 15 residues long. The DNA for the CDR3 is TGTGCCAGCAGCTTTACCGGGACTAGTGACGATGAGCAGTTCTTC. It codes for CASSFTGTSDDEQFF. The full variable domain, completed using reference TRBV7-9 and TRBJ2-1, is DTGVSQNPRHKITKRGQNVTFRCDPISEHNRLYWYRQTLGQGPEFLTYFQNEAQLEKSRLLSDRFSAERPKGSFSTLEIQRTEQGDSAMYLCASSFTGTSDDEQFFGPGTRLTVL.

V is TRBV5-1 and J is TRBJ2-5; D is unclear. Germline-derived CDR1 and CDR2 are SGHRS and YFSETQ. The V end was cut by 2 bases, the J end by 4 bases, with 9 bases between. There are 13 residues in the CDR3. CDR3 in DNA: TGCGCCAGCAGCTTTCCCCCTTTAGAGACCCAGTACTTC. Encoded protein: CASSFPPLETQYF.

This clonotype was counted between two and nine times. This chain connects TRBV12-3 or TRBV12-4 to TRBJ1-2; D possibly corresponds to TRBD1 (5 bases). The germline V and J ends were trimmed by 2 bases and 8 bases, with 12 bases remaining between them. This CDR3 is built from 13 residues. Here the CDR3 reads CASSLFGGMGYTF. CDR3 coding DNA: TGTGCCAGCAGTTTATTTGGGGGTATGGGCTACACCTTC.

The chain employs TRBV30 and TRBJ2-5; perhaps TRBD1 as D (6 bases). Germline loops: CDR1 GTSNPN, CDR2 SVGIG (reference sequence). CDR3 length equals 12 residues. Trimming took off 8 bases at V and 5 bases at J, with 15 bases between the two ends. The CDR3 DNA sequence: TGTGCCCACGAAGGGGGTCCGGAGACCCAGTACTTC. It is translated as CAHEGGPETQYF. Complete variable domain (other parts from reference TRBV30 and TRBJ2-5): SQTIHQWPATLVQPVGSPLSLECTVEGTSNPNLYWYRQAAGRGLQLLFYSVGIGQISSEVPQNLSASRPQDRQFILSSKKLLLSDSGFYLCAHEGGPETQYFGPGTRLLVL.

This clonotype was recorded many times. The rearrangement links TRBV29-1 to TRBJ1-1; 7 bases agree with TRBD1. Germline CDR1 reads SQVTM; CDR2 reads ANQGSEA. This CDR3 contains 13 residues. Trimming removed 6 bases from V and 2 bases from J; junction bases left unmatched: 6. This chain's CDR3 is CSVVNRGNTEAFF. CDR3 DNA sequence: TGCAGCGTGGTCAACAGGGGAAACACTGAAGCTTTCTTT.

This chain uses TRBV7-9 with TRBJ2-3, with D unclear. This CDR3 contains 13 residues. CDR1 and CDR2 (germline): SEHNR, FQNEAQ (reference sequence). Deletions cut 5 bases from V and 0 bases from J, with 6 bases between. The DNA for the CDR3 is TGTGCCAGCAGCATGACTAGCACAGATACGCAGTATTTT. Protein product: CASSMTSTDTQYF.

CDR3 protein: CASRGTGDTGELFF. DNA of the CDR3: TGTGCCAGCAGGGGGACAGGGGACACCGGGGAGCTGTTTTTT. The chain combines TRBV27 with TRBJ2-2; 10 bases are shared with TRBD1. CDR3 size: 14 residues. V shed 6 bases, J shed 3 bases, and the junction held 1 base outside the gene matches. The germline CDR1 and CDR2 sequences are MNHEY and SMNVEV (reference sequence).

This clonotype came up a few times. The rearrangement uses TRBV20-1 and TRBJ2-3; no reliable D call. The CDR3 has 11 amino acids. CDR1 and CDR2 (germline): DFQATT, SNEGSKA (reference sequence). Trimming cost V 1 base and J 6 bases, with 5 bases left between them. The CDR3 nucleotides are TGCAGTGCTAGAGCGGATGATACGCAGTATTTT. Protein product: CSARADDTQYF.

The rearrangement links TRBV24-1 to TRBJ2-2; D not resolved. This CDR3 comprises 17 residues. Trimming stripped 8 bases from V and 3 bases from J, with 21 bases between. Germline CDR1 and CDR2: KGHDR and SFDVKD. As DNA, the CDR3 is TGTGCCACCATGTCGGTGATAGGGCAGGCGGACACCGGGGAGCTGTTTTTT. Its protein is CATMSVIGQADTGELFF.

The rearrangement joins TRBV7-3 to TRBJ1-1; TRBD1 matches 9 bases. Germline V gene sequence: CDR1 SGHTA, CDR2 FQGTGA. The CDR3 sequence is 14 residues long. Trimming at V came to 6 bases and at J to 7 bases, leaving 9 bases not matched to a gene. CDR3 amino acids: CASRPGQGSGEAFF. For the CDR3, the DNA is TGTGCCAGCAGACCCGGACAGGGGTCCGGTGAAGCTTTCTTT. Filled out from reference TRBV7-3 and TRBJ1-1, the complete variable domain reads GAGVSQTPSNKVTEKGKYVELRCDPISGHTALYWYRQSLGQGPEFLIYFQGTGAADDSGLPNDRFFAVRPEGSVSTLKIQRTERGDSAVYLCASRPGQGSGEAFFGQGTRLTVV.

This clonotype was seen a handful of times. V is TRBV7-3 and J is TRBJ1-1; 9 positions agree with TRBD1. CDR3 length: 13 amino acids. V was pared by 4 bases and J by 6 bases, with 3 bases of the junction left unmatched. Germline V CDR1 and CDR2: SGHTA, FQGTGA. The CDR3 DNA sequence: TGTGCCAGCAGCTCCGACAGGGGGTCTGAAGCTTTCTTT. As protein: CASSSDRGSEAFF. Together with reference TRBV7-3 and TRBJ1-1, the CDR3 gives the full variable domain: GAGVSQTPSNKVTEKGKYVELRCDPISGHTALYWYRQSLGQGPEFLIYFQGTGAADDSGLPNDRFFAVRPEGSVSTLKIQRTERGDSAVYLCASSSDRGSEAFFGQGTRLTVV.

In its sample, this clonotype was seen a few times. V gene TRBV20-1 combines with J gene TRBJ2-1; TRBD1 matches at 8 bases. Germline loops: CDR1 DFQATT, CDR2 SNEGSKA (reference sequence). The length of the CDR3 is 12 residues. Trimming removed 6 bases from V and 10 bases from J; junction bases left unmatched: 8. The chain's CDR3 is CSARGPAGEQFF. The CDR3 nucleotides read TGCAGTGCCAGGGGGCCGGCGGGGGAGCAGTTCTTC.

This clonotype was seen more than once but under ten times. This chain links TRBV7-8 with TRBJ2-2; D is undetermined. CDR1 is SGHVS and CDR2 is FQNEAQ in the germline V gene. V gave up 1 base and J gave up 4 bases, with 7 bases separating them. The CDR3 is 14 residues long. CDR3 bases: TGTGCCAGCAGCTTAGTTCTACTCACCGGGGAGCTGTTTTTT. Its protein product is CASSLVLLTGELFF.